This T cell receptor beta chain was retrieved from a study of blood T cells in healthy people across ages. Per germline, CDR1 SNHLY and CDR2 FYNNEI. V lost 1 base and J 9 bases, leaving 12 bases between the germline ends. CDR3 length: 13 residues. As to this clonotype: The antigen remains unidentified.

It was with a sample-barcoded 5' primer and a J-beta primer mix that a second PCR of roughly 6 to 12 cycles was run. The yield of each sample was at least 2.5 million CDR3-containing paired-end reads. TCRdb processed the 5' RACE reads anew with MiXCR; each CDR3 protein has one entry. The sample has some 700,000 distinct CDR3 sequences; roughly 47% are singletons. Findings and caveats of the study: From one million sequenced T cells, diversity estimates were lower bounds. Among T cells, TCR beta diversity per million cells dropped roughly linearly as age rose.

The J gene is TRBJ1-2, the V gene TRBV2; the D is unclear. Input material: blood. This clonotype originated in a woman aged 55-69 years in good health. The CDR3 bases are TGTGCCAGCAGTGAAGGGGAGGGTATGAGCTACACCTTC. It yields the protein CASSEGEGMSYTF.